This is a list of T cell receptor beta chains from one sample in a study of blood T cells in healthy people across ages. Using its own MiXCR run on the 5' RACE reads, TCRdb lists one record per CDR3 protein. Of just over 800,000 distinct CDR3 sequences in the sample, 62% were seen once. Material for sequencing was blood. The receptors stem from a man aged 30 to 39 in good health. Both conserved end residues are part of each CDR3. Each record gives: clone size, V gene, J gene, D gene, CDR3 DNA, CDR3 protein. The D gene is left open where the match is weak. Only some rows state a clone size, as once, few, many or a class for expanded clones.

clone size: -; V gene: TRBV7-3; J gene: TRBJ2-1; D gene: TRBD2; CDR3 DNA: TGTGCCAGCAGCTTAATGTCCCCTAGCGGGGGCAGTGAGCAGTTCTTC; CDR3 protein: CASSLMSPSGGSEQFF
clone size: -; V gene: TRBV9; J gene: TRBJ2-5; D gene: -; CDR3 DNA: TGTGCCAGCAGCGTAGGTTGGAACCAAGAGACCCAGTACTTC; CDR3 protein: CASSVGWNQETQYF
clone size: -; V gene: TRBV7-2; J gene: TRBJ2-7; D gene: -; CDR3 DNA: TGTGCCAGCAGCCCCCCCGGAACCCTACTACGCGAGCAGTACTTC; CDR3 protein: CASSPPGTLLREQYF
clone size: -; V gene: TRBV6-2/TRBV6-3; J gene: TRBJ2-1; D gene: TRBD2; CDR3 DNA: TGTGCCAGCAGAGTTTTTAGCGGGGAGGAGTTCTTC; CDR3 protein: CASRVFSGEEFF
clone size: -; V gene: TRBV29-1; J gene: TRBJ1-4; D gene: -; CDR3 DNA: TGCAGCGTCGCGGACGGCCAACAACTGTTTTTT; CDR3 protein: CSVADGQQLFF
clone size: -; V gene: TRBV12-3/TRBV12-4; J gene: TRBJ2-3; D gene: -; CDR3 DNA: TGTGCCAGCAGTTTAACAGGGAAGGCAGATACGCAGTATTTT; CDR3 protein: CASSLTGKADTQYF
clone size: -; V gene: TRBV27; J gene: TRBJ2-5; D gene: -; CDR3 DNA: TGTGCCAGCAGTGTACCCAGACAGAGCTTGGAGACCCAGTACTTC; CDR3 protein: CASSVPRQSLETQYF
clone size: -; V gene: TRBV2; J gene: TRBJ1-2; D gene: -; CDR3 DNA: TGTGCCAGCAGTGAAGGGCTGACGGGTGCCTATGGCTACACCTTC; CDR3 protein: CASSEGLTGAYGYTF
clone size: -; V gene: TRBV5-6; J gene: TRBJ2-7; D gene: -; CDR3 DNA: TGTGCCAGCAGCTGGACGGGACATTCCTACGAGCAGTACTTC; CDR3 protein: CASSWTGHSYEQYF
clone size: -; V gene: TRBV21-1; J gene: TRBJ1-5; D gene: -; CDR3 DNA: TGTGCCAGCAGCACTTCAGGGGCCAATCAGCCCCAGCATTTT; CDR3 protein: CASSTSGANQPQHF
clone size: once; V gene: TRBV4-2; J gene: TRBJ2-5; D gene: -; CDR3 DNA: TGTGCCAGCAGCCAAGTCCTTAGCGGACGGGAGACCCAGTACTTC; CDR3 protein: CASSQVLSGRETQYF
clone size: -; V gene: TRBV29-1; J gene: TRBJ2-4; D gene: -; CDR3 DNA: TGCAGCGTTGAGGGGGCTCTAGCCAAAAACATTCAGTACTTC; CDR3 protein: CSVEGALAKNIQYF
clone size: -; V gene: TRBV5-1; J gene: TRBJ2-5; D gene: TRBD1; CDR3 DNA: TGCGCCAGCAGCTTGGCCGGACAGGTAGAGACCCAGTACTTC; CDR3 protein: CASSLAGQVETQYF
clone size: -; V gene: TRBV2; J gene: TRBJ1-6; D gene: TRBD1; CDR3 DNA: TGTGCCAGCAGCAGGACAGGGCCACCCCTCCACTTT; CDR3 protein: CASSRTGPPLHF
clone size: few; V gene: TRBV7-2; J gene: TRBJ2-1; D gene: -; CDR3 DNA: TGTGCCAGCAGCTTAGCGCGGTACAATGAGCAGTTCTTC; CDR3 protein: CASSLARYNEQFF
clone size: once; V gene: TRBV29-1; J gene: TRBJ2-7; D gene: -; CDR3 DNA: TGCAGCGTTGAAGACCCCAGGGAGAGCCGAACCGAGCAGTACTTC; CDR3 protein: CSVEDPRESRTEQYF
clone size: once; V gene: TRBV6-5; J gene: TRBJ1-6; D gene: -; CDR3 DNA: TGTGCCAGCAGTTACTCCGGGAGGGGGAGTAATTCACCCCTCCACTTT; CDR3 protein: CASSYSGRGSNSPLHF
clone size: -; V gene: TRBV14; J gene: TRBJ2-3; D gene: -; CDR3 DNA: TGTGCCAGCAGCCTCGCGACGGGAGCAGATACGCAGTATTTT; CDR3 protein: CASSLATGADTQYF
clone size: few; V gene: TRBV4-3; J gene: TRBJ2-3; D gene: TRBD2; CDR3 DNA: TGCGCCAGCAGCCAAGCCCCAGCGGGGGTCACAGATACGCAGTATTTT; CDR3 protein: CASSQAPAGVTDTQYF
clone size: -; V gene: TRBV2; J gene: TRBJ2-3; D gene: -; CDR3 DNA: TGTGCCAGCAGTGTAGTCCCGGGGACAGATACGCAGTATTTT; CDR3 protein: CASSVVPGTDTQYF
clone size: -; V gene: TRBV18; J gene: TRBJ2-2; D gene: -; CDR3 DNA: TGTGCCAGCTCACCAACCTCAGGGGCAGGGACCGGGGAGCTGTTTTTT; CDR3 protein: CASSPTSGAGTGELFF
clone size: -; V gene: TRBV5-1; J gene: TRBJ2-7; D gene: -; CDR3 DNA: TGCGCCAGCAGCTTGGTTGTGGGCAGTGCCTACGAGCAGTACTTC; CDR3 protein: CASSLVVGSAYEQYF
clone size: -; V gene: TRBV6-2/TRBV6-3; J gene: TRBJ1-6; D gene: -; CDR3 DNA: TGTGCCAGCAGTTCAGCTATTCTCTCTTCACCCCTCCACTTT; CDR3 protein: CASSSAILSSPLHF
clone size: few; V gene: TRBV7-2; J gene: TRBJ2-3; D gene: TRBD2; CDR3 DNA: TGTGCCAGCAACTCCGCGGGACTAGCAGGAGGAGATACGCAGTATTTT; CDR3 protein: CASNSAGLAGGDTQYF
clone size: -; V gene: TRBV15; J gene: TRBJ2-7; D gene: TRBD1; CDR3 DNA: TGTGCCACCAGCAGAGCCGGGACAGGGTCCTACGAGCAGTACTTC; CDR3 protein: CATSRAGTGSYEQYF
clone size: once; V gene: TRBV7-8; J gene: TRBJ2-1; D gene: -; CDR3 DNA: TGTGCCAGCAGCCACACGGTGGGGGTTGAGCAGTTCTTC; CDR3 protein: CASSHTVGVEQFF
clone size: few; V gene: TRBV5-1; J gene: TRBJ2-1; D gene: -; CDR3 DNA: TGCGCCAGCAGGCCTGACAGAAATGAGCAGTTCTTC; CDR3 protein: CASRPDRNEQFF
clone size: -; V gene: TRBV20-1; J gene: TRBJ2-7; D gene: -; CDR3 DNA: TGCAGTGCCCTGGACGGCGTCTACGAGCAGTACTTC; CDR3 protein: CSALDGVYEQYF
clone size: -; V gene: TRBV30; J gene: TRBJ2-2; D gene: -; CDR3 DNA: TGTGCCTGGAGTGTTTTTCGTCCCGGGGAGCTGTTTTTT; CDR3 protein: CAWSVFRPGELFF
clone size: -; V gene: TRBV12-3/TRBV12-4; J gene: TRBJ2-1; D gene: -; CDR3 DNA: TGTGCCAGCAGTTTAGGTGTTCGGACATCCTACAATGAGCAGTTCTTC; CDR3 protein: CASSLGVRTSYNEQFF
clone size: few; V gene: TRBV7-2; J gene: TRBJ2-5; D gene: TRBD2; CDR3 DNA: TGTGCCAGCAGCCTAAGGACTAGCGGGGGGTCGGAGACCCAGTACTTC; CDR3 protein: CASSLRTSGGSETQYF
clone size: -; V gene: TRBV20-1; J gene: TRBJ2-7; D gene: TRBD2; CDR3 DNA: TGCAGTGCTCCCATAGCGGGGCCCGCCTACGAGCAGTACTTC; CDR3 protein: CSAPIAGPAYEQYF
clone size: -; V gene: TRBV9; J gene: TRBJ1-2; D gene: -; CDR3 DNA: TGTGCCAGCAGCGCCGAGGCGGCGCATGGCTACACCTTC; CDR3 protein: CASSAEAAHGYTF
clone size: -; V gene: TRBV20-1; J gene: TRBJ2-1; D gene: TRBD2; CDR3 DNA: TGCAGTGCTAAGACTAGCGGGGGTGTCAATGAGCAGTTCTTC; CDR3 protein: CSAKTSGGVNEQFF
clone size: -; V gene: TRBV9; J gene: TRBJ2-1; D gene: -; CDR3 DNA: TGTGCCAGCACTCAGGGGGGACACTTCTCCTACAATGAGCAGTTCTTC; CDR3 protein: CASTQGGHFSYNEQFF
clone size: few; V gene: TRBV29-1; J gene: TRBJ2-6; D gene: TRBD1; CDR3 DNA: TGCAGCGCACGGGACAGTACAACCTCTGGGGCCAACGTCCTGACTTTC; CDR3 protein: CSARDSTTSGANVLTF
clone size: -; V gene: TRBV4-1; J gene: TRBJ1-6; D gene: -; CDR3 DNA: TGCGCCAGCAGCCAACCAGGGAAGGCTATTTCACCCCACCACTTT; CDR3 protein: CASSQPGKAISPHHF